The clone carrying this TCR beta chain was observed a single time. The study recruited people aged about 18 to 89 years across more than 20 US areas. Researchers sorted participants into cohorts using their self-reported clinical history. Here immunoSEQ multiplex PCR was the method, and the copy in TCRdb shows in-frame clones only, minus some. The sample includes around 300,000 clones, roughly 91% of them seen just once. The sample originates from a study of blood T cell repertoires in COVID-19. The overall study: Samples of COVID-19 (acute and convalescent) were obtained from the United States, Italy and Spain. From T cells, B-cell-depleted T cells, or PBMCs came the material, which was cDNA or gDNA.

The CDR3 loop spans 13 amino acids. Trimming stripped 0 bases from V and 8 bases from J, with 10 bases between. The germline V gene has CDR1 MNHEY and CDR2 SVGAGI. The V call is TRBV6-5, the J call TRBJ1-2; D is undetermined. The sequencing sample was made of PBMCs or T cells enriched from blood (not recorded which). The clonotype originates from a woman in her twenties or thirties who had recovered from COVID-19. The CDR3 protein is CASSYSGVLGYTF. The DNA of the CDR3 is TGTGCCAGCAGTTACTCCGGGGTCCTGGGCTACACCTTC.